This is a list of T cell receptor beta chains from one sample in a study of blood T cell repertoires in COVID-19. Profiling relied on immunoSEQ multiplex PCR, and the TCRdb table lists in-frame clones only, not all of them. Counted here are 350,000 to 450,000 clones, approximately 89% occurring once; the ten biggest clones make up about 2.1%. Input material: peripheral blood. The receptors here all came from a woman in her sixties with COVID-19, enrolled during active disease. The CDR3 runs from the conserved cysteine through the conserved F or W. A D gene is named only where the DNA matches it firmly. Clone size is given for some rows only: seen once, a few or many times, or a class if the clone is expanded.

j_call: TRBJ2-3; d_call: TRBD2; clone_size: -; cdr3_length: 17; v_call: TRBV11-3; cdr3_nt: TGTGCCAGCATCCTAGGGGCACGGGGGGGCCGGACAGATACGCAGTATTTT; cdr3_aa: CASILGARGGRTDTQYF
j_call: TRBJ2-2; d_call: -; clone_size: -; cdr3_length: 16; v_call: TRBV6-4; cdr3_nt: TGTGCCAGCAGTGACTCGATCTGGGGGCACACCGGGGAGCTGTTTTTT; cdr3_aa: CASSDSIWGHTGELFF
j_call: TRBJ2-1; d_call: TRBD2; clone_size: -; cdr3_length: 15; v_call: TRBV7-2; cdr3_nt: TGTGCCAGCAGCTTAAGCGGGGGGGCCTCGGATGAGCAGTTCTTC; cdr3_aa: CASSLSGGASDEQFF
j_call: TRBJ1-1; d_call: TRBD1; clone_size: once; cdr3_length: 17; v_call: TRBV30; cdr3_nt: TGTGCCTGGAGGGGTCGGGACAGGGCGACAAGAGACACTGAAGCTTTCTTT; cdr3_aa: CAWRGRDRATRDTEAFF
j_call: TRBJ1-2; d_call: -; clone_size: -; cdr3_length: 15; v_call: TRBV19; cdr3_nt: TGTGCCAGTAGTAGGGACTCCGACTCTAACTATGGCTACACCTTC; cdr3_aa: CASSRDSDSNYGYTF
j_call: TRBJ1-5; d_call: -; clone_size: few; cdr3_length: 20; v_call: TRBV19; cdr3_nt: TGTGCCAGTAGTAACCTCCCAGGAAGTAGAGGGTACCTAAACAATCAGCCCCAGCATTTT; cdr3_aa: CASSNLPGSRGYLNNQPQHF
j_call: TRBJ1-2; d_call: -; clone_size: -; cdr3_length: 15; v_call: TRBV19; cdr3_nt: TGTGCCAGTAGTATCGGCAGGGGCCCAGCTAGTGGCTACACCTTC; cdr3_aa: CASSIGRGPASGYTF
j_call: TRBJ2-3; d_call: TRBD2; clone_size: once; cdr3_length: 15; v_call: TRBV30; cdr3_nt: TGTGCCTGGAGTCGACTAGCGGGCCATCAAGATACGCAGTATTTT; cdr3_aa: CAWSRLAGHQDTQYF
j_call: TRBJ1-4; d_call: -; clone_size: -; cdr3_length: 15; v_call: TRBV7-8; cdr3_nt: TGTGCCGGAGGGGAGGGGAGGGCAACTAATGAAAAACTGTTTTTT; cdr3_aa: CAGGEGRATNEKLFF
j_call: TRBJ1-5; d_call: -; clone_size: -; cdr3_length: 15; v_call: TRBV18; cdr3_nt: TGTGCCAGCTCAACCCGGGACAACAGCAATCAGCCCCAGCATTTT; cdr3_aa: CASSTRDNSNQPQHF
j_call: TRBJ1-5; d_call: -; clone_size: once; cdr3_length: 14; v_call: TRBV5-8; cdr3_nt: TGTGCCACAAACAGGAGAATCAATAATCAGCCCCAGCATTTT; cdr3_aa: CATNRRINNQPQHF
j_call: TRBJ1-4; d_call: -; clone_size: -; cdr3_length: 13; v_call: TRBV7-9; cdr3_nt: TGTGCCAGCAGCGCGCAGGTGGATGAAAAACTGTTTTTT; cdr3_aa: CASSAQVDEKLFF
j_call: TRBJ1-5; d_call: TRBD1; clone_size: -; cdr3_length: 20; v_call: TRBV12-5; cdr3_nt: TGTGCTAGTGGTTTGGATTCCCGCCGGGACAGGGTGAAGGCCAATCAGCCCCAGCATTTT; cdr3_aa: CASGLDSRRDRVKANQPQHF
j_call: TRBJ1-3; d_call: -; clone_size: few; cdr3_length: 15; v_call: TRBV7-2; cdr3_nt: TGTGCCAGCAGCCCGCGGGGTGCGGCTGGAAACACCATATATTTT; cdr3_aa: CASSPRGAAGNTIYF
j_call: TRBJ2-1; d_call: -; clone_size: -; cdr3_length: 14; v_call: TRBV7-9; cdr3_nt: TGTGCCAGCAGCCTCTGGACTTCCTACAATGAGCAGTTCTTC; cdr3_aa: CASSLWTSYNEQFF
j_call: TRBJ2-1; d_call: TRBD2; clone_size: -; cdr3_length: 17; v_call: TRBV9; cdr3_nt: TGTGCCAGCAGCCCCCGGGGTAGCGGGGGGCTAGACAATGAGCAGTTCTTC; cdr3_aa: CASSPRGSGGLDNEQFF
j_call: TRBJ1-6; d_call: -; clone_size: -; cdr3_length: 15; v_call: TRBV4-2; cdr3_nt: TGTGCCAGCAGCCAAGATAACAGGGTCAATTCACCCCTCCACTTT; cdr3_aa: CASSQDNRVNSPLHF
j_call: TRBJ2-2; d_call: -; clone_size: -; cdr3_length: 17; v_call: TRBV12-2; cdr3_nt: TGTGCAAGTCGCTTCAGGGACAGGGGCGGTAACACCGGGGAGCTGTTTTTT; cdr3_aa: CASRFRDRGGNTGELFF
j_call: TRBJ2-7; d_call: -; clone_size: -; cdr3_length: 12; v_call: TRBV18; cdr3_nt: TGTGCCAGCTCCCTCGTCAGCTACGAGCAGTACTTC; cdr3_aa: CASSLVSYEQYF
j_call: TRBJ2-3; d_call: -; clone_size: few; cdr3_length: 16; v_call: TRBV19; cdr3_nt: TGTGCCAGTAGTATCTCACAGGTTGGGGGCACAGATACGCAGTATTTT; cdr3_aa: CASSISQVGGTDTQYF
j_call: TRBJ2-2; d_call: TRBD1; clone_size: -; cdr3_length: 17; v_call: TRBV27; cdr3_nt: TGTGCCAGCAGTTCACTCCGGGACAGGGGATTTTCCGGGGAGCTGTTTTTT; cdr3_aa: CASSSLRDRGFSGELFF
j_call: TRBJ1-2; d_call: TRBD1; clone_size: -; cdr3_length: 14; v_call: TRBV28; cdr3_nt: TGTGCCAGCAGTTCAGGACAGGGTTACTATGGCTACACCTTC; cdr3_aa: CASSSGQGYYGYTF
j_call: TRBJ2-5; d_call: -; clone_size: -; cdr3_length: 15; v_call: TRBV5-6; cdr3_nt: TGTGCCAGCAGCTTGGGGTCAGTATACCAAGAGACCCAGTACTTC; cdr3_aa: CASSLGSVYQETQYF
j_call: TRBJ1-1; d_call: -; clone_size: once; cdr3_length: 14; v_call: TRBV7-3; cdr3_nt: TGTGCCAGCAGCTTAAGTGTAGGGGTCACTGAAGCTTTCTTT; cdr3_aa: CASSLSVGVTEAFF
j_call: TRBJ1-1; d_call: -; clone_size: -; cdr3_length: 18; v_call: TRBV6-1; cdr3_nt: TGTGCCAGCAGTGAAGCGCGGTGGTCAGGGCGTTCAGACACTGAAGCTTTCTTT; cdr3_aa: CASSEARWSGRSDTEAFF
j_call: TRBJ1-2; d_call: TRBD1; clone_size: -; cdr3_length: 13; v_call: TRBV18; cdr3_nt: TGTGCCAGCTCACGAGGGACAGGGAGTGGCTACACCTTC; cdr3_aa: CASSRGTGSGYTF
j_call: TRBJ2-3; d_call: TRBD1; clone_size: -; cdr3_length: 15; v_call: TRBV9; cdr3_nt: TGTGCCAGCAGCGTACGGGACAGAAGCACAGATACGCAGTATTTT; cdr3_aa: CASSVRDRSTDTQYF
j_call: TRBJ2-3; d_call: TRBD2; clone_size: -; cdr3_length: 13; v_call: TRBV15; cdr3_nt: TGTGCCACCCTAGCGGGGGGGACAGATACGCAGTATTTT; cdr3_aa: CATLAGGTDTQYF
j_call: TRBJ2-4; d_call: -; clone_size: -; cdr3_length: 16; v_call: TRBV19; cdr3_nt: TGTGCCAGTAGTCCCACCTTGGGGGGAGCGAAAAACATTCAGTACTTC; cdr3_aa: CASSPTLGGAKNIQYF
j_call: TRBJ1-4; d_call: -; clone_size: -; cdr3_length: 15; v_call: TRBV5-5; cdr3_nt: TGTGCCAGCAGCGGCCAGGGGACAACGAATGAAAAACTGTTTTTT; cdr3_aa: CASSGQGTTNEKLFF
j_call: TRBJ1-5; d_call: -; clone_size: -; cdr3_length: 13; v_call: TRBV23-1; cdr3_nt: TGCGCCAGCAGTCAATCCCCAGGGCAGCCCCAGCATTTT; cdr3_aa: CASSQSPGQPQHF
j_call: TRBJ2-5; d_call: TRBD2; clone_size: -; cdr3_length: 15; v_call: TRBV5-4; cdr3_nt: TGTGCCAGCAGCTCAGAGCGGGGGGGCTTAGAGACCCAGTACTTC; cdr3_aa: CASSSERGGLETQYF
j_call: TRBJ1-2; d_call: -; clone_size: -; cdr3_length: 12; v_call: TRBV10-3; cdr3_nt: TGTGCCATCAGTGAGACAGGGAATGGCTACACCTTC; cdr3_aa: CAISETGNGYTF
j_call: TRBJ2-1; d_call: TRBD2; clone_size: once; cdr3_length: 17; v_call: TRBV7-2; cdr3_nt: TGTGCCAGCAGCCCCATAGCGGGGGGCCGAGGGCTAAATGAGCAGTTCTTC; cdr3_aa: CASSPIAGGRGLNEQFF
j_call: TRBJ2-1; d_call: TRBD2; clone_size: -; cdr3_length: 16; v_call: TRBV5-4; cdr3_nt: TGTGCCAGCAGCTTGGTTAACGGCGGGGGGCGGGGTGAGCAGTTCTTC; cdr3_aa: CASSLVNGGGRGEQFF
j_call: TRBJ2-7; d_call: -; clone_size: -; cdr3_length: 16; v_call: TRBV4-2; cdr3_nt: TGTGCCAGCAGCCAAGAAAGTGCGGGGACTTCGGGCGAGCAGTACTTC; cdr3_aa: CASSQESAGTSGEQYF
j_call: TRBJ1-5; d_call: -; clone_size: -; cdr3_length: 17; v_call: TRBV4-1; cdr3_nt: TGCGCCAGCAGCTCATGGGCCTTGAGCAGGGGCAATCAGCCCCAGCATTTT; cdr3_aa: CASSSWALSRGNQPQHF
j_call: TRBJ2-3; d_call: -; clone_size: -; cdr3_length: 14; v_call: TRBV6-2/TRBV6-3; cdr3_nt: TGTGCCAGCAGCCGGACTCGTACCACAGATACGCAGTATTTT; cdr3_aa: CASSRTRTTDTQYF
j_call: TRBJ2-2; d_call: -; clone_size: -; cdr3_length: 16; v_call: TRBV2; cdr3_nt: TGTGCCAGCACCCCGGAGGGACAGACGAACACCGGGGAGCTGTTTTTT; cdr3_aa: CASTPEGQTNTGELFF
j_call: TRBJ2-5; d_call: -; clone_size: -; cdr3_length: 11; v_call: TRBV20-1; cdr3_nt: TGCAGTGCTAAGAGGGGGGAGACCCAGTACTTC; cdr3_aa: CSAKRGETQYF
j_call: TRBJ2-5; d_call: TRBD2; clone_size: -; cdr3_length: 15; v_call: TRBV5-1; cdr3_nt: TGCGCCAGCAGCTCTAGCGGGGGCCCCCAAGAGACCCAGTACTTC; cdr3_aa: CASSSSGGPQETQYF
j_call: TRBJ1-4; d_call: TRBD1; clone_size: -; cdr3_length: 17; v_call: TRBV25-1; cdr3_nt: TGTGCCAGCACTTCACAGGGGGCGGGGAAGTCGGGGGAAAAACTGTTTTTT; cdr3_aa: CASTSQGAGKSGEKLFF
j_call: TRBJ1-2; d_call: -; clone_size: -; cdr3_length: 13; v_call: TRBV18; cdr3_nt: TGTGCCAGCTCGTCAGACACGAACTATGGCTACACCTTC; cdr3_aa: CASSSDTNYGYTF
j_call: TRBJ2-1; d_call: TRBD2; clone_size: -; cdr3_length: 16; v_call: TRBV3-1/TRBV3-2; cdr3_nt: TGTGCCAGCAGCCAAGCCTTCGGGACTAGCGGCAATGAGCAGTTCTTC; cdr3_aa: CASSQAFGTSGNEQFF
j_call: TRBJ2-7; d_call: TRBD1; clone_size: -; cdr3_length: 15; v_call: TRBV7-9; cdr3_nt: TGTGCCAGCAGCTTAATGGGACAGGAGATGCACGAGCAGTACTTC; cdr3_aa: CASSLMGQEMHEQYF
j_call: TRBJ2-1; d_call: -; clone_size: once; cdr3_length: 15; v_call: TRBV7-3; cdr3_nt: TGTGCCAGCAGCTTCAACTATGGCTCCTACAATGAGCAGTTCTTC; cdr3_aa: CASSFNYGSYNEQFF
j_call: TRBJ2-3; d_call: -; clone_size: -; cdr3_length: 15; v_call: TRBV10-3; cdr3_nt: TGTGCCATCAGTGAAGGGGGGGACCTTACAGATACGCAGTATTTT; cdr3_aa: CAISEGGDLTDTQYF
j_call: TRBJ2-7; d_call: -; clone_size: -; cdr3_length: 13; v_call: TRBV10-2; cdr3_nt: TGCGCCAGCAGTTACGACAGGTCCTACGAGCAGTACTTC; cdr3_aa: CASSYDRSYEQYF
j_call: TRBJ1-5; d_call: -; clone_size: once; cdr3_length: 16; v_call: TRBV28; cdr3_nt: TGTGCCAGCAGTTCTGGCCGCAGGGGTAACTATCAGCCCCAGCATTTT; cdr3_aa: CASSSGRRGNYQPQHF
j_call: TRBJ2-3; d_call: TRBD1; clone_size: -; cdr3_length: 18; v_call: TRBV12-5; cdr3_nt: TGTGCTAGTGGTTTGATAAAACTCGGGACAGCCCTCACAGATACGCAGTATTTT; cdr3_aa: CASGLIKLGTALTDTQYF
j_call: TRBJ2-5; d_call: -; clone_size: once; cdr3_length: 12; v_call: TRBV3-1/TRBV3-2; cdr3_nt: TGTGCCAGCAGCCAAGAGAGGAGGGCCCAGTACTTC; cdr3_aa: CASSQERRAQYF
j_call: TRBJ2-2; d_call: TRBD1; clone_size: -; cdr3_length: 13; v_call: TRBV2; cdr3_nt: TGTGCCAGCAGGGGGACAGGGTCCGGGGAGCTGTTTTTT; cdr3_aa: CASRGTGSGELFF
j_call: TRBJ2-3; d_call: -; clone_size: -; cdr3_length: 15; v_call: TRBV2; cdr3_nt: TGTGCCAGCAGTGACGGGACACTTAACACAGATACGCAGTATTTT; cdr3_aa: CASSDGTLNTDTQYF
j_call: TRBJ2-3; d_call: -; clone_size: -; cdr3_length: 15; v_call: TRBV9; cdr3_nt: TGTGCCAGCAGCGCCATCACAGGGTGGGGAGATACGCAGTATTTT; cdr3_aa: CASSAITGWGDTQYF
j_call: TRBJ2-5; d_call: TRBD2; clone_size: -; cdr3_length: 15; v_call: TRBV6-5; cdr3_nt: TGTGCCAGCAGGCTCGAGCGGGGGGTACAAGAGACCCAGTACTTC; cdr3_aa: CASRLERGVQETQYF
j_call: TRBJ1-2; d_call: -; clone_size: -; cdr3_length: 10; v_call: TRBV21-1; cdr3_nt: TGTCTTACCGGCGGTAAGGGCTACACCTTC; cdr3_aa: CLTGGKGYTF
j_call: TRBJ1-1; d_call: -; clone_size: -; cdr3_length: 15; v_call: TRBV6-5; cdr3_nt: TGTGCCAGCAGTTACTCGAACAGTATTAACACTGAAGCTTTCTTT; cdr3_aa: CASSYSNSINTEAFF
j_call: TRBJ2-1; d_call: TRBD2; clone_size: -; cdr3_length: 18; v_call: TRBV19; cdr3_nt: TGTGCCAGTATCCCGACGCGGGGGGCCCACCCCGGGGGCAATGAGCAGTTCTTC; cdr3_aa: CASIPTRGAHPGGNEQFF
j_call: TRBJ1-6; d_call: TRBD1; clone_size: -; cdr3_length: 17; v_call: TRBV5-1; cdr3_nt: TGCGCCAGCAGCCTACCCCCGGGACAGGGTGAAAGTTCACCCCTCCACTTT; cdr3_aa: CASSLPPGQGESSPLHF